This T cell receptor beta chain was sequenced for a study of control samples from healthy donors and cancer patients. The CDR3 has 15 amino acids. V lost 3 bases, J lost 2 bases, and 13 bases lay in between. Germline lookup yields CDR1 MDHEN and CDR2 SYDVKM. Sequencing used immunoSEQ multiplex PCR; TCRdb keeps in-frame clones, though not all of them. Of 100,000 or so clones in the sample, around 89% are singletons; the top ten hold about 7.8%. The sample consisted of blood. The chain combines TRBV28 with TRBJ2-5, with D uncertain. The source is a man younger than 45 in good health. The CDR3 coding sequence is TGTGCCAGCAGTTTCGCCGGAGCGAGACAAGAGACCCAGTACTTC. This gives the protein CASSFAGARQETQYF.